Listed below are T cell receptor beta chains from one sample, sequenced in a study of T-cell memory formation after mild COVID-19. MiXCR was run by TCRdb on the 5' RACE reads, yielding one entry per CDR3 protein. The repertoire holds fewer than 450,000 distinct CDR3 sequences, with roughly a quarter as singletons. Sequencing was done on a sample of PBMCs or a T cell subset sorted from them (not recorded which). The receptors were gathered from an adult woman who had mild COVID-19 (a few samples of this study predate the infection). Cell type and time point are not known. Each CDR3 is given with its conserved first and last residue. A D gene is named only where the DNA matches it firmly. Size is stated for part of the rows, as once, few or many counts, or as a class when the clone is expanded.

TRBV5-1	TRBD1	NA	TRBJ2-4	TGCGCCAGCAGACTAGGGACAGGGGCCAACATTCAGTACTTC	CASRLGTGANIQYF
TRBV7-9	NA	NA	TRBJ2-3	TGTGCCAGCAGCTTACTAGCGCACACTAGCACAGATACGCAGTATTTT	CASSLLAHTSTDTQYF
TRBV7-9	TRBD2	NA	TRBJ2-5	TGTGCCAGCAGCCCCCGACTAGCGGGAGCCTGGGAGACCCAGTACTTC	CASSPRLAGAWETQYF
TRBV18	NA	NA	TRBJ1-3	TGTGCCAGCTCAACTCAAATGAGCAGGGGCGACTCTGGAAACACCATATATTTT	CASSTQMSRGDSGNTIYF
TRBV12-3/TRBV12-4	NA	NA	TRBJ1-2	TGTGCCAGCAGGGGGGGAAGCGGAGTTTTCTACACCTTC	CASRGGSGVFYTF
TRBV4-3	NA	NA	TRBJ2-7	TGCGCCAGCAGCCAAGGGCCCTTCTTCGACGAGCAGTACTTC	CASSQGPFFDEQYF
TRBV29-1	NA	few	TRBJ2-7	TGCAGCGCCCTCGCGGGCTCGGGGTACGAGCAGTACTTC	CSALAGSGYEQYF
TRBV19	NA	NA	TRBJ2-5	TGTGCCAGTAGTAGAAGCGAAGCAAGGGAGACCCAGTACTTC	CASSRSEARETQYF
TRBV9	NA	NA	TRBJ1-6	TGTGCCAGCAGCGTAGCTCAGGGGAAGAGCTCCTATAATTCACCCCTCCACTTT	CASSVAQGKSSYNSPLHF
TRBV6-5	NA	NA	TRBJ2-1	TGTGCCGCGGCGGGACCATTAAGCGATGAGCAGTTCTTC	CAAAGPLSDEQFF
TRBV27	TRBD1	NA	TRBJ2-7	TGTGCCAGCAGTCCCGACAGGGCCCCCTACGAGCAGTACTTC	CASSPDRAPYEQYF
TRBV27	NA	NA	TRBJ1-2	TGTGCCAGCAGTCCACAGGGCTCGGGCTATGGCTACACCTTC	CASSPQGSGYGYTF
TRBV7-6	NA	NA	TRBJ2-3	TGTGCCAGCAGCTTAGCGGGACAACCGACAGATACGCAGTATTTT	CASSLAGQPTDTQYF